This T cell receptor beta chain was captured in a study of quantifying T cell responses using KT2 cells. Study-level information: TCR alpha and beta constant-region primers primed reverse transcription of RNA.

This CDR3 is built from 17 residues. Trimming removed 6 bases from V and 2 bases from J, with 17 bases in between. Germline CDR1 SEHNR, CDR2 FQNEAQ (reference sequence). Unfractionated PBMC were spiked with known numbers of KT2 clone cells. Different KT2-to-PBMC ratios were created with a constant PBMC count. This clonotype was observed a handful of times. A single-stranded UMI oligo with SP2 sequence was ligated to cDNA 3' ends. The first PCR ran approximately 4 cycles with an equimolar RC1.1 and RC1.2 beta primer mix. Via MiXCR, TCRdb re-called the UMI-ligation and nested PCR reads, giving one row per CDR3 protein. Among about 33,000 distinct CDR3 sequences listed, 10% to 13% were seen once.

This sequence was found in a human donor. The chain uses TRBV7-9 and TRBJ2-6; the D gene could be TRBD1 or TRBD2 (5 bases each). The sequenced material came from PBMCs spiked with cells of the T cell clone KT2. The CDR3 protein is CASRDGTLAPGANVLTF. Written as DNA, the CDR3 is TGTGCCAGCAGAGATGGGACGTTAGCGCCTGGGGCCAACGTCCTGACTTTC.